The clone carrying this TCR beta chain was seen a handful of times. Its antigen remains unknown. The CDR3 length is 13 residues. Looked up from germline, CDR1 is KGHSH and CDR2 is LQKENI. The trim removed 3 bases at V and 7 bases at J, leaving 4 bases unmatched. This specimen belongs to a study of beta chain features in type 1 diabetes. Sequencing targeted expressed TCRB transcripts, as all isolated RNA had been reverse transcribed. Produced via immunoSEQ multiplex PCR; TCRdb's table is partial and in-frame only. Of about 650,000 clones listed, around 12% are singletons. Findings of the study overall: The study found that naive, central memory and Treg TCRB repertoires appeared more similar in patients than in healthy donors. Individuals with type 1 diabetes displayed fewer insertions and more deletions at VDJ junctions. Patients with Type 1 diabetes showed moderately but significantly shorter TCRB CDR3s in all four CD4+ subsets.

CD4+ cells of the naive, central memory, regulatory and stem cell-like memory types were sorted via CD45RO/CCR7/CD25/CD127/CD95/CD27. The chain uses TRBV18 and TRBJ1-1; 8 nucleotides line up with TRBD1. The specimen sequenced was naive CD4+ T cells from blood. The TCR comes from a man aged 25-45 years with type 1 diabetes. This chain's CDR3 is CASSPGQAYEAFF. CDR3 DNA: TGTGCCAGCTCACCGGGACAGGCTTATGAAGCTTTCTTT.